This TCR beta chain is drawn from a study of identical twins. CDR3 size: 13 residues. Trimming pared 3 bases from V and 7 bases from J, leaving 13 bases between. TCRdb analysed the 5' RACE reads with MiXCR anew, one entry per CDR3 protein. The sample shows about 150,000 distinct CDR3 sequences, under 4.5% of them seen only once. This clonotype was seen repeatedly, ten times or more. The sample consisted of memory T cells sorted from blood. The chain uses TRBV12-3 or TRBV12-4 and TRBJ2-7; TRBD2 might be the D (5 bases). The receptor was isolated from a man aged 18-30 years in good health. The CDR3, as DNA: TGTGCCAGCAGTTTGCTCCTCGGCGGGGAGCAGTACGTC. Translating gives CASSLLLGGEQYV.